A selection of T cell receptor beta chains follows, all from one sample in a study of CD8+ T cells in alopecia areata. Here immunoSEQ multiplex PCR was the method, and the copy in TCRdb shows in-frame clones only, minus some. Of fewer than 350,000 clones in the sample, roughly 60% are singletons; the top ten hold about 1.7%. The specimen was CD4+ T cells sorted from blood, collected at week 24, from a patient treated with tofacitinib. The source of these receptors is a human donor with alopecia areata. Both conserved end residues are part of each CDR3.

>15|TRBJ2-2|TRBV4-1
CASSQDFPNTGELFF
>14|TRBJ2-1|TRBV6-8
CATPGGSSYNEQFF
>13|TRBJ2-7|TRBV28
CASSRRLNYEQYF
>16|TRBJ2-1|TRBV7-9
CASSRGSVGIRNEQFF
>16|TRBJ2-3|TRBV5-1
CASSLGTSFTQDTQYF
>14|TRBJ1-2|TRBV4-2
CASSHPTGLHGYTF
>15|TRBJ1-5|TRBV5-6
CASRLGPDEDQPQHF
>12|TRBJ1-1|TRBV29-1
CSVGQGNTEAFF
>14|TRBJ1-5|TRBV25-1
CASSEPGTDQPQHF
>12|TRBJ1-1|TRBV18
CASSPEGTEAFF
>14|TRBJ2-1|TRBV7-2
CASKPGGSYNEQFF
>14|TRBJ2-7|TRBV11-2
CASSRLGLIYEQYF
>13|TRBJ1-1|TRBV7-3
CASSLARETEAFF
>14|TRBJ1-2|TRBV9
CASSVGSTGYGYTF
>15|TRBJ2-3|TRBV7-2
CASSLAGTSGAHPDF
>14|TRBJ1-1|TRBV27
CASSRKPGGTEAFF
>14|TRBJ2-3|TRBV7-9
CASRLPAPTDTQYF
>10|TRBJ2-5|TRBV20-1
CSATRETQYF
>13|TRBJ1-1|TRBV18
CASSRESWREAFF
>13|TRBJ1-6|TRBV30
CAWRWQNNSPLHF
>13|TRBJ1-1|TRBV29-1
CSVEGRLSTEAFF
>13|TRBJ1-1|TRBV7-2
CASHRDANTEAFF
>14|TRBJ2-3|TRBV5-1
CASKVSQVTDTQYF
>16|TRBJ2-7|TRBV6-6
CASTDQGTRASYEQYF
>14|TRBJ2-4|TRBV15
CATSRDKGADIQYF
>13|TRBJ2-1|TRBV7-2
CASSLLGGSEQFF
>15|TRBJ2-3|TRBV27
CASSLTDRGTDTQYF
>10|TRBJ2-1|TRBV2
CASLGGEQFF
>18|TRBJ2-7|TRBV25-1
CVFPTAAGENRVPREQYF
>13|TRBJ1-5|TRBV5-1
CASSLAGDQPQHF
>13|TRBJ2-7|TRBV25-1
CASRGQVHYEQYF
>15|TRBJ2-2|TRBV7-8
CASSLALSGSGELFF
>15|TRBJ1-4|TRBV7-8
CASSPRRALWEKLFF
>13|TRBJ1-6|TRBV6-1
CASSPGGNSPLHF
>13|TRBJ1-1|TRBV28
CASSLLQNTEAFF
>16|TRBJ2-3|TRBV5-1
CASSLERGQGTDTQYF
>13|TRBJ1-1|TRBV19
CASRNRVATEAFF
>13|TRBJ1-2|TRBV18
CASSPSGYYGYTF
>12|TRBJ2-5|TRBV30
CAWSGSQETQYF
>14|TRBJ1-1|TRBV29-1
CSVGAGQTNTEAFF
>13|TRBJ1-5|TRBV29-1
CSVVLGVEQPQHF
>15|TRBJ1-2|TRBV4-1
CASSPWTRANYGYTF
>16|TRBJ1-1|TRBV5-4
CASSLGGTGMNTEAFF
>14|TRBJ2-5|TRBV6-5
CASSLGRRGETQYF
>16|TRBJ2-1|TRBV19
CASSRATTVGLGEQFF
>16|TRBJ2-2|TRBV7-8
CASSLGLAGNTGELFF
>16|TRBJ2-5|TRBV28
CASSPRPQSRVETQYF
>15|TRBJ2-1|TRBV30
CAWSPGHLRYNEQFF
>15|TRBJ2-3|TRBV9
CASSVGGGSTDTQYF
>15|TRBJ2-2|TRBV15
CATSRGGPVTGELFF
>13|TRBJ1-1|TRBV2
CASSRATNTEAFF
>15|TRBJ1-6|TRBV9
CASSGDRAYNSPLHF
>13|TRBJ2-3|TRBV7-2
CASSSGAADTQYF
>14|TRBJ1-2|TRBV6-5
CASTPTVSDYGYTF
>15|TRBJ1-2|TRBV5-4
CASRSGQDLNYGYTF
>14|TRBJ1-5|TRBV30
CAWSTGTVNQPQHF
>14|TRBJ2-1|TRBV7-2
CASSLQGANNEQFF
>13|TRBJ2-7|TRBV2
CASKGTGNYEQYF
>16|TRBJ2-7|TRBV29-1
CSVRTSGGSGGYEQYF
>13|TRBJ1-2|TRBV5-6
CASSSGGDHGYTF